Shown below are 15 T cell receptor beta chains from a single sample sequenced in a study of T-cell reconstitution after alpha-beta-depleted transplantation in children. During its preparation, the TCRbeta library received unique molecular identifiers. TCRdb independently ran MiXCR on the PCR reads; one entry per CDR3 protein. The sample carries 60,000 or so distinct CDR3 sequences, less than 55% recorded once. This material consisted of PBMCs, mostly from graft donor cells, taken 360 days after TCRalphabeta/CD19-depleted stem cell transplant. The receptors come from a male patient younger than 18 who had a stem cell transplant for acute lymphoblastic leukemia, so the T cells may come from the graft donor.

This clonotype was found a few times. This chain uses TRBV6-5 with TRBJ2-7; 10 positions agree with TRBD2. This CDR3 is built from 14 residues. Germline CDR1 MNHEY, CDR2 SVGAGI. The ends lost 2 bases at V and 12 bases at J; junction bases unmatched: 10. The CDR3: CASSYPPSGGPMYF. CDR3 coding DNA: TGTGCCAGCAGTTACCCCCCTAGCGGGGGTCCCATGTACTTC.

This clonotype has a handful of counts. The rearrangement joins TRBV15 to TRBJ2-7, with 8 nucleotides matching TRBD2. The CDR3 totals 15 residues. Trimming at V came to 0 bases and at J to 6 bases, leaving 7 bases not matched to a gene. The germline gives CDR1 LNHNV, CDR2 YYDKDF (reference sequence). The CDR3 spells CATSRDRGLGLEQYF. The CDR3 DNA sequence: TGTGCCACCAGCAGAGATAGGGGACTAGGTCTCGAGCAGTACTTC. The full variable domain, rest sourced from reference TRBV15 and TRBJ2-7, is DAMVIQNPRYQVTQFGKPVTLSCSQTLNHNVMYWYQQKSSQAPKLLFHYYDKDFNNEADTPDNFQSRRPNTSFCFLDIRSPGLGDTAMYLCATSRDRGLGLEQYFGPGTRLTVT.

The V and J genes are TRBV6-1 and TRBJ2-1; TRBD2 matches 9 bases. The CDR3 runs to 15 residues. After removal of 6 bases from V and 0 bases from J, the junction contained 3 bases not matched to a gene. From germline, CDR1 is MNHNS and CDR2 SASEGT. The CDR3 DNA reads TGTGCCAGCAGCCTACTAGCGGGCTCCTACAATGAGCAGTTCTTC. Translating it yields CASSLLAGSYNEQFF.

In its sample, this clonotype was seen a few times. V is TRBV27 and J is TRBJ2-3; possibly TRBD2 for D (6 bases). The CDR3 runs to 15 residues. V shed 4 bases and J shed 3 bases, with 14 bases lying between them. From germline, CDR1 is MNHEY and CDR2 SMNVEV (reference sequence). CDR3 coding DNA: TGTGCCAGCAGTTGGGGCAGCCGGGGGACAGATACGCAGTATTTT. It specifies CASSWGSRGTDTQYF.

This clonotype was recorded a few times. This chain uses TRBV29-1 with TRBJ2-5; weak D call: TRBD1 (6 bases). The CDR3 spans 12 residues. Germline V CDR1 and CDR2: SQVTM, ANQGSEA. The V end lost 7 bases, the J end lost 9 bases, and 18 bases lay between the germline ends. CDR3 protein: CSARDIQRPQYF. DNA for the CDR3: TGCAGCGCCAGGGACATTCAACGGCCCCAGTACTTC.

The genes are TRBV12-3 or TRBV12-4 and TRBJ1-5; D is unclear. V shed 0 bases and J shed 4 bases, with 10 bases lying between them. This CDR3 is 15 amino acids long. The chain's CDR3 is CASSLASSGNQPQHF. The CDR3 DNA follows: TGTGCCAGCAGTTTAGCCTCCTCTGGGAATCAGCCCCAGCATTTT.

V is TRBV29-1 and J is TRBJ2-7; 9 nucleotides agree with TRBD1. V dropped 7 bases and J dropped 1; count of bases not matched to a gene: 5. The CDR3 extends over 13 amino acids. The germline V gene encodes CDR1 SQVTM and CDR2 ANQGSEA. The CDR3 DNA reads TGCAGCGCAGCAGGACAGGGGTCCTACGAGCAGTACTTC. Its translation is CSAAGQGSYEQYF.

V usage is TRBV6-5 and J usage is TRBJ1-5, with D uncertain. CDR1 is MNHEY and CDR2 is SVGAGI in the germline V gene. The V gene lost 0 bases and the J gene lost 6 bases, with 9 bases spanning the gap. The CDR3 is 14 amino acids. The CDR3, as DNA: TGTGCCAGCAGTTACTCTAGGTCAGGTCAGCCCCAGCATTTT. Translating gives CASSYSRSGQPQHF.

This chain uses TRBV3-1 with TRBJ2-1; D is unclear. Germline CDR1 LGHDT, CDR2 YNNKEL (reference sequence). V dropped 6 bases and J dropped 5 bases, with 8 bases sitting between them. The CDR3 consists of 12 residues. The CDR3 loop reads CASSRPDNEQFF. DNA for the CDR3: TGTGCCAGCAGTCGACCCGACAATGAGCAGTTCTTC.

This sequence joins TRBV28 and TRBJ2-1, with a weak D call TRBD2 (6 bases). The V gene lost 6 bases and the J gene lost 3 bases, with 21 bases spanning the gap. The germline V gene encodes CDR1 MDHEN and CDR2 SYDVKM. The CDR3 runs 17 residues. The CDR3 is CASRPTAAGLVYNEQFF. The DNA of the CDR3 is TGTGCCAGCAGACCAACCGCCGCGGGGCTTGTCTACAATGAGCAGTTCTTC. The complete variable domain, with remaining parts taken from reference TRBV28 and TRBJ2-1, reads DVKVTQSSRYLVKRTGEKVFLECVQDMDHENMFWYRQDPGLGLRLIYFSYDVKMKEKGDIPEGYSVSREKKERFSLILESASTNQTSMYLCASRPTAAGLVYNEQFFGPGTRLTVL.

The chain combines TRBV10-3 with TRBJ2-7; no clear D gene. V was clipped by 2 bases and J by 4 bases, with 3 bases between them. The CDR3 spans 11 residues. Germline lookup yields CDR1 ENHRY and CDR2 SYGVKD. CDR3 in DNA: TGTGCCATCAGTGAGATGTACGAGCAGTACTTC. This encodes CAISEMYEQYF.

This clonotype was observed a few times. V gene TRBV28 combines with J gene TRBJ1-1; a weak D match, TRBD1 (5 bases). The CDR3 is 14 amino acids. Trimming left V 6 bases short and J 6 bases short, with 17 bases between. Germline V CDR1 and CDR2: MDHEN, SYDVKM. CDR3 amino acids: CASSRGPSRAEAFF. The CDR3, as DNA: TGTGCCAGCAGCCGGGGACCCAGTCGGGCTGAAGCTTTCTTT.

Ten or more counts support this clonotype. V is TRBV20-1 and J is TRBJ1-2; 12 bases line up with TRBD1. The junction had 8 bases not matched to a gene; V was cut back by 5 bases and J by 4 bases. In germline, CDR1 is DFQATT, CDR2 SNEGSKA (reference sequence). The CDR3 has 15 residues. The CDR3 nucleotides are TGCAGTGCTCATCCGGGACAGGGGGCGACCTATGGCTACACCTTC. Its protein is CSAHPGQGATYGYTF.

In its sample, this clonotype was seen many times. The chain couples TRBV7-6 to TRBJ2-7; the match to TRBD2 covers 7 bases. V gave up 0 bases and J gave up 7 bases; unmatched junction bases: 9. The CDR3 is 15 residues long. The germline gives CDR1 SGHVS, CDR2 FNYEAQ. CDR3 sequence reads: CASSLASGGGGEQYF. The DNA for the CDR3 is TGTGCCAGCAGCTTAGCATCGGGGGGTGGAGGAGAGCAGTACTTC.

This clonotype has just a few counts. The CDR3 loop is CASSEARVMNTEAFF. In DNA form, the CDR3 reads TGTGCCAGCAGTGAAGCAAGGGTTATGAACACTGAAGCTTTCTTT. The J gene is TRBJ1-1, the V gene TRBV6-1; D uncertain. CDR1 MNHNS and CDR2 SASEGT come from the germline V gene. The CDR3 is made up of 15 amino acids. V lost 0 bases, J lost 0 bases, and 8 bases lay in between.